One and the same sample provided the 13 T cell receptor beta chains below, sequenced in a study of tumor-infiltrating lymphocytes in primary liver carcinoma. RNA isolated from unsorted whole blood supplied the blood RNA, with germline DNA also extracted. Making TCR beta cDNA involved approximately 480 ng total RNA and a constant-region primer. Slightly modified ARM-PCR served as the procedure for the TCR beta libraries. These libraries came from three rounds of nested multiplex PCR. TRBV1-TRBV30 forward primers paired with a C-beta reverse primer drove the first two PCR rounds, approximately 11 cycles each. Via MiXCR, TCRdb re-called the multiplex PCR reads, giving one row per CDR3 protein. Of hundreds of thousands of distinct CDR3 sequences in the sample, approximately 58% were seen once. Sequencing was done on a sample of peripheral blood. These receptors came from a woman under 40 with primary liver carcinoma and hepatitis B virus infection.

For this clonotype: A much larger clone is a single base away; this may be a read error. The CDR3 does not end in the conserved phenylalanine or tryptophan, so this is likely a read error. The chain has TRBV6-1 and TRBJ1-1; D not certain. CDR1 is MNHNS and CDR2 is SASEGT in the germline V gene. The germline V and J ends were trimmed by 5 bases and 2 bases, with 15 bases remaining between them. The length of the CDR3 is 15 residues. In nucleotides, the CDR3 is TGTGCCAGCAGTCCTCCCCGGACGCTAAACACTGAAGCTTTCATT. Translation: CASSPPRTLNTEAFI.

About this clonotype itself: A much larger clonotype is one base distant, so this may be a read error. This rearrangement joins TRBV28 to TRBJ2-5, with no clear D. This CDR3 contains 12 residues. The germline CDR1 and CDR2 sequences are MDHEN and SYDVKM. In DNA, the CDR3 is TGTGCCTGCAGTTCCCCTCGGGAGACCCAGTACTTC. Protein product: CACSSPRETQYF.

Notes on this clonotype: Being one base from a much bigger clone, this may be a read error. J is TRBJ1-1 and V is TRBV12-3 or TRBV12-4; no definite D call. The CDR3 totals 14 residues. The CDR3 loop reads CASSPPRENIEAFF. CDR3 DNA sequence: TGTGCCAGCAGTCCTCCGAGGGAGAACATTGAAGCTTTCTTT.

The chain links TRBV28 to TRBJ1-2; 9 bases match TRBD1. CDR3 length equals 15 residues. V trimming: 8 bases; J trimming: 7 bases; junction bases outside the gene matches: 14. The germline gives CDR1 MDHEN, CDR2 SYDVKM. DNA of the CDR3: TGTGCCAGCCAATCCTGGGAACAGGGGGCAGTTGGCTACACCTTC. Its protein product is CASQSWEQGAVGYTF.

The table lists this clonotype with many counts. The gene calls are TRBV5-4 and TRBJ2-7; TRBD1 matches 7 bases. The CDR3 spans 13 residues. Unmatched junction bases numbered 4, after V lost 3 bases and J lost 4 bases. The V gene's germline CDR1 is SGHNT and CDR2 YYREEE (reference sequence). In DNA form, the CDR3 reads TGTGCCAGCAGCTCGGACAGGACGTACGAGCAGTACTTC. This translates into CASSSDRTYEQYF.

The gene calls are TRBV2 and TRBJ2-3; the D is unclear. The V gene lost 3 bases and the J gene lost 0 bases, with 19 bases spanning the gap. There are 18 residues in the CDR3. In germline, CDR1 is SNHLY, CDR2 FYNNEI. The CDR3: CASSDQASTHTSTDTQYF. Here the CDR3 DNA reads TGTGCCAGCAGTGACCAGGCGTCAACTCACACTAGCACAGATACGCAGTATTTT.

This clonotype was observed a handful of times. The genes are TRBV6-5 and TRBJ2-4; 7 bases map to TRBD2. The CDR3 runs 15 residues. Germline V gene lookup returns CDR1 MNHEY and CDR2 SVGAGI. V lost 2 bases to trimming and J lost 2 bases; unmatched junction nucleotides: 3. The CDR3 protein is CASSYLGGSKNIQYF. In DNA form, the CDR3 reads TGTGCCAGCAGTTACCTGGGGGGGTCCAAAAACATTCAGTACTTC.

This clonotype was picked up many times. CDR3 DNA sequence: TGTGCCAGCAGTTCAGGGTCGATGAACACTGAAGCTTTCTTT. This codes for CASSSGSMNTEAFF. The rearrangement uses TRBV12-3 or TRBV12-4 and TRBJ1-1; D may be TRBD1 (5 bases). This CDR3 is 14 amino acids long. V was pared by 4 bases and J by 0 bases, with 9 bases between.

The chain joins TRBV5-1 to TRBJ2-4; 8 bases agree with TRBD1. Germline loops: CDR1 SGHRS, CDR2 YFSETQ. The CDR3 covers 16 residues. V shed 5 bases and J 2 bases; nucleotides not matched to a gene: 9. This CDR3 reads CASRDDRGDPKNIQYF. For the CDR3, the DNA is TGCGCCAGCAGAGATGACAGGGGCGACCCCAAAAACATTCAGTACTTC.

The genes are TRBV11-2 and TRBJ2-7; D possibly uses TRBD1 or TRBD2 (5 bases each). Trimming shortened V by 3 bases and J by 13 bases, and 19 bases separated the two germline ends. This CDR3 region has 13 residues. Germline V gene data show CDR1 as SGHAT and CDR2 as FQNNGV. CDR3 nucleotides: TGTGCCAGCAGCTTCCCGGGGACGGTCCAGATATACTTC. As protein: CASSFPGTVQIYF.

The chain carries TRBV11-2 and TRBJ2-5; TRBD1 matches at 11 bases. Trimming at V came to 6 bases and at J to 5 bases, leaving 8 bases not matched to a gene. The CDR3 extends over 15 amino acids. Germline V gene data show CDR1 as SGHAT and CDR2 as FQNNGV. The CDR3 protein is CASSVGQGGTETQYF. As DNA, the CDR3 is TGTGCCAGCAGTGTGGGACAGGGGGGTACCGAGACCCAGTACTTC.

The chain combines TRBV6-6 with TRBJ2-1, with 9 bases fitting TRBD2. Germline CDR1 MNHNY, CDR2 SVGAGI (reference sequence). The CDR3 contains 16 residues. V gave up 8 bases and J gave up 7 bases; unmatched junction bases: 15. The CDR3 reads CASATRREGNRNEQFF. In DNA form, the CDR3 reads TGTGCCAGCGCAACGCGGCGGGAGGGCAATAGGAATGAGCAGTTCTTC.

This clonotype was detected ten times or more. The gene calls are TRBV12-3 or TRBV12-4 and TRBJ2-3; TRBD1 aligns across 7 bases. The CDR3 runs 16 residues. Losses at the gene ends were 6 bases for V and 2 bases for J; bases not matched to a gene: 11. Written as DNA, the CDR3 is TGTGCCAGCAGACCTCGTCACAGGGGATTCACAGATACGCAGTATTTT. This translates into CASRPRHRGFTDTQYF.